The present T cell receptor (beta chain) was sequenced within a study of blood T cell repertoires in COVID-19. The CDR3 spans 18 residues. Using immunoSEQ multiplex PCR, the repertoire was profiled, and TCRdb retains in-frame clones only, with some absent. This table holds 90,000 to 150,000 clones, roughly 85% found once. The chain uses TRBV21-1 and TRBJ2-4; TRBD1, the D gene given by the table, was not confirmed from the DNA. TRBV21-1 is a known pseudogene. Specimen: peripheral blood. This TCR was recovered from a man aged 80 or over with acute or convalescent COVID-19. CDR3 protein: CASGKGTGRGVAKNIQYF. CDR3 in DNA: TGTGCCAGCGGAAAAGGGACAGGGAGGGGGGTAGCCAAAAACATTCAGTACTTC.